Listed below are T cell receptor beta chains from one sample, sequenced in a study of Ad26.COV2.S vaccination and SARS-CoV-2 variants. The repertoire was sequenced with immunoSEQ multiplex PCR; TCRdb's copy has only in-frame clones and lacks some. The sample consists of a few hundred thousand clones, around 89% of them appearing once. The specimen was peripheral blood, collected in a trial of Ad26.COV2.S vaccine versus placebo. Receptor source: a person aged 18-60 years who received the Ad26.COV2.S COVID-19 vaccine or a placebo. The CDR3 runs from the conserved cysteine through the conserved F or W. A D gene is named only where the DNA matches it firmly. Expanded clones are given a class, and other clones once, few, many or no size at all.

size	V	D	J	DNA	CDR3
once	TRBV6-2/TRBV6-3	NA	TRBJ2-7	TGTGCCAGCAGCTATCGACAGGCCTTGCACTACGAGCAGTACTTC	CASSYRQALHYEQYF
NA	TRBV4-3	TRBD1	TRBJ1-2	TGCGCCAGCAGACCCGACAGGGGGCTTGATGGCTACACCTTC	CASRPDRGLDGYTF
NA	TRBV7-8	NA	TRBJ2-7	TGTGCCAGCAGCTTAGAGCCAGCTCTCTCCTACGAGCAGTACTTC	CASSLEPALSYEQYF
NA	TRBV9	TRBD2	TRBJ2-1	TGTGCCAGCAGCGTAGATGGGACTAGCGGGGGGTTCAGAGAGCAGTTCTTC	CASSVDGTSGGFREQFF
NA	TRBV20-1	TRBD1	TRBJ2-3	TGCAGTGCTAGTGACAGGGGAGCGGCAGATACGCAGTATTTT	CSASDRGAADTQYF
NA	TRBV19	NA	TRBJ2-3	TGTGCCAGTACTCCGACAGGTCTCTTCACAGATACGCAGTATTTT	CASTPTGLFTDTQYF
NA	TRBV29-1	NA	TRBJ2-3	TGCAGCGTTTACAGGGTTCAGGATACGCAGTATTTT	CSVYRVQDTQYF
NA	TRBV6-6	NA	TRBJ2-2	TGTGCCAGCAGTTACGCAGGCCTCAACACCGGGGAGCTGTTTTTT	CASSYAGLNTGELFF
NA	TRBV7-2	NA	TRBJ2-5	TGTGCCAGCAGCTTAGGAGGCGGACTCCCGGGAGAGACCCAGTACTTC	CASSLGGGLPGETQYF
NA	TRBV4-3	NA	TRBJ1-2	TGCGCCAGCAGCCAAGATTCGGGCCAGATCTATGGCTACACCTTC	CASSQDSGQIYGYTF
medium-sized	TRBV12-3/TRBV12-4	TRBD1	TRBJ1-2	TGTGCCAGCAGTTTCCCAGGGGGTTGGGGCTACACCTTC	CASSFPGGWGYTF
NA	TRBV4-1	NA	TRBJ2-7	TGCGCCAGCAGCCAGGCGGTCCTGAGGTTACCCCAGCAGTACTTC	CASSQAVLRLPQQYF
NA	TRBV3-1/TRBV3-2	TRBD1	TRBJ2-4	TGTGCCAGCAGCTCACAGGGGTGGGACATTCAGTACTTC	CASSSQGWDIQYF
NA	TRBV28	TRBD1	TRBJ2-4	TGTGCCAGCAGTCCCGGACCGGGACAGCTAGCCAAAAACATTCAGTACTTC	CASSPGPGQLAKNIQYF
NA	TRBV30	NA	TRBJ2-1	TGTGCCTGGAGTGTAAAGAACAAATTTAGCTCCTACAATGAGCAGTTCTTC	CAWSVKNKFSSYNEQFF
NA	TRBV6-6	TRBD1	TRBJ2-7	TGTGCCAGCAGTTACTCGCCAGGGGGCTTAAACTACGAGCAGTACTTC	CASSYSPGGLNYEQYF
NA	TRBV4-2	TRBD1	TRBJ1-6	TGTGCCAGCAGCCAAGACCTATGGCAGGGGGGGAGCTCCTATAATTCACCCCTCCACTTT	CASSQDLWQGGSSYNSPLHF
once	TRBV24-1	NA	TRBJ2-1	TGTGCCACCAGTGACTCGACAGGAATGTCCTACAATGAGCAGTTCTTC	CATSDSTGMSYNEQFF
NA	TRBV10-2	TRBD1	TRBJ1-5	TGCGCCAGCAGCCCCGGGACAGGGGGTCAGCCCCAGCATTTT	CASSPGTGGQPQHF
NA	TRBV19	NA	TRBJ2-2	TGTGCCAGTAGTATTGAGGGTGGGGCCAGCGGGGAGCTGTTTTTT	CASSIEGGASGELFF
NA	TRBV7-2	NA	TRBJ2-5	TGTGCCAGCAGCTCTGACATCACCGGGCCGTTTCAAGAGACCCAGTACTTC	CASSSDITGPFQETQYF
NA	TRBV7-2	TRBD2	TRBJ2-7	TGTGCCAGCAGCTCCCAGCGGGGGGGGCGTGCCTCCTACGAGCAGTACTTC	CASSSQRGGRASYEQYF
NA	TRBV28	TRBD1	TRBJ1-4	TGTGCCAGCAGTTCCTCCGGGACAGGGTACCAAAAACTGTTTTTT	CASSSSGTGYQKLFF
NA	TRBV19	NA	TRBJ1-5	TGTGCCAGTAGTATGTGGGGCAATAGCAATCAGCCCCAGCATTTT	CASSMWGNSNQPQHF
NA	TRBV15	NA	TRBJ2-7	TGTGCCACCAGCAGAGATCCGGCCGGGGGCCTAGGCGAGCAGTACTTC	CATSRDPAGGLGEQYF
NA	TRBV7-9	NA	TRBJ1-6	TGTGCCAGCAGCTTAGATCGGGGGTCCTATAATTCACCCCTCCACTTT	CASSLDRGSYNSPLHF
NA	TRBV5-4	NA	TRBJ1-2	TGTGCCAGCAGCTTACACCCACAGGGCAACTATGGCTACACCTTC	CASSLHPQGNYGYTF
NA	TRBV5-4	NA	TRBJ2-5	TGTGCCAGCAGCACCCCCCCGTTCCGGGCAGCTCAAGAGACCCAGTACTTC	CASSTPPFRAAQETQYF
NA	TRBV3-1/TRBV3-2	NA	TRBJ2-5	TGTGCCAGCAGCCAGGGGCCAGCGGGAGAGACCCAGTACTTC	CASSQGPAGETQYF
NA	TRBV19	TRBD2	TRBJ2-1	TGTGCCAGCCGACTAGCGGGGGAGCAGTTCTTC	CASRLAGEQFF
NA	TRBV2	NA	TRBJ2-6	TGTGCCAGCAGCCGGGATGGGGCCAACGTCCTGACTTTC	CASSRDGANVLTF
NA	TRBV3-1/TRBV3-2	TRBD1	TRBJ2-7	TGTGCCAGCAGCCTCAGGACAGGCGCCTACGAGCAGTACTTC	CASSLRTGAYEQYF
NA	TRBV28	NA	TRBJ1-4	TGTGCCAGTACCGGGACACCGTCGAGGAAACTGTTTTTT	CASTGTPSRKLFF
few	TRBV29-1	NA	TRBJ2-5	TGCAGCGTAGTATGGGGAATCGCGGAGACCCAGTACTTC	CSVVWGIAETQYF
few	TRBV5-4	TRBD1	TRBJ1-3	TGTGCCAGCAGGCACCGGGACAGGGTCCTCTCTGGAAACACCATATATTTT	CASRHRDRVLSGNTIYF
NA	TRBV27	NA	TRBJ2-1	TGTGCCAGCAGTTTGACGGGCCTCAATGAGCAGTTCTTC	CASSLTGLNEQFF
once	TRBV24-1	TRBD1	TRBJ2-2	TGTGCCACCAGTGGTAGGGGGCTCGGCCTCACCGGGGAGCTGTTTTTT	CATSGRGLGLTGELFF
NA	TRBV10-3	TRBD2	TRBJ2-1	TGTGCCATCAGTGGCCTAGCGGGGACCTCCTACAATGAGCAGTTCTTC	CAISGLAGTSYNEQFF
NA	TRBV20-1	NA	TRBJ1-2	TGCAGTGCCGACGACGGCTATGGCTACACCTTC	CSADDGYGYTF
NA	TRBV27	NA	TRBJ2-5	TGTGCCAGCAGTTTATTACCCCGGCGGGGAGAGACCCAGTACTTC	CASSLLPRRGETQYF
NA	TRBV7-9	TRBD1	TRBJ2-1	TGTGCCAGCAGCCCTAGGGGACAGGGGCTCTATGAGCAGTTCTTC	CASSPRGQGLYEQFF
NA	TRBV5-6	NA	TRBJ2-7	TGTGCCAGCAGCTTGTTAGCCGTTTACGAGCAGTACTTC	CASSLLAVYEQYF
NA	TRBV6-2/TRBV6-3	TRBD1	TRBJ1-2	TGTGCCAGCAGCCGGGACAGGGGATATGGCTACACCTTC	CASSRDRGYGYTF
NA	TRBV11-2	NA	TRBJ1-2	TGTGCCAGCAGCCTCCTGGGGGGGTGGAAATTTGGCTACACCTTC	CASSLLGGWKFGYTF
NA	TRBV29-1	NA	TRBJ2-3	TGCAGCGTCGAGGGAGCAGGGCAGGTTACGCAGTATTTT	CSVEGAGQVTQYF
NA	TRBV5-4	TRBD2	TRBJ2-1	TGTGCCAGCAGCTCCCCCGGCGGGGGGGTATACAATGAGCAGTTCTTC	CASSSPGGGVYNEQFF
NA	TRBV7-8	NA	TRBJ1-2	TGTGCCAGCAGGGCAGGTTCCCCCGAGGGCTATGGCTACACCTTC	CASRAGSPEGYGYTF
NA	TRBV11-2	TRBD2	TRBJ2-2	TGTGCCAGCAGCTTAGAACTAGCGTCGGGCACCGGGGAGCTGTTTTTT	CASSLELASGTGELFF
NA	TRBV20-1	NA	TRBJ1-5	TGCAGTGCTAGTCTTCCGGGGAAGGGGAGTCAGCCCCAGCATTTT	CSASLPGKGSQPQHF
NA	TRBV7-9	TRBD1	TRBJ2-7	TGTGCCAGCAGCCAATCAAAAACAGGGGTGGACCCCTACGAGCAGTACTTC	CASSQSKTGVDPYEQYF